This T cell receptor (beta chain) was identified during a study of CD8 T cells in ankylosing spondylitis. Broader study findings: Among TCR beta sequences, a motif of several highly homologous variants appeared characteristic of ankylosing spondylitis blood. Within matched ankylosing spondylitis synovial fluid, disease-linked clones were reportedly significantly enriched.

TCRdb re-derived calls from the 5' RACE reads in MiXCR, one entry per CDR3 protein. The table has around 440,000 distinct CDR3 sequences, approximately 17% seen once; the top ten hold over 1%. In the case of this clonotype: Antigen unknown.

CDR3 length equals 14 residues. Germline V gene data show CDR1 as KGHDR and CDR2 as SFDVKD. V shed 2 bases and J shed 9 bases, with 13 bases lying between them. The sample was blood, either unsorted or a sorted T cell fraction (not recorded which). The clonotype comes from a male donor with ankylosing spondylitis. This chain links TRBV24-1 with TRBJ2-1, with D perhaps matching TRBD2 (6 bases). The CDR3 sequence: CATSDSQGGGEQFF. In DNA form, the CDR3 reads TGTGCCACCAGTGATTCTCAGGGAGGTGGTGAGCAGTTCTTC.